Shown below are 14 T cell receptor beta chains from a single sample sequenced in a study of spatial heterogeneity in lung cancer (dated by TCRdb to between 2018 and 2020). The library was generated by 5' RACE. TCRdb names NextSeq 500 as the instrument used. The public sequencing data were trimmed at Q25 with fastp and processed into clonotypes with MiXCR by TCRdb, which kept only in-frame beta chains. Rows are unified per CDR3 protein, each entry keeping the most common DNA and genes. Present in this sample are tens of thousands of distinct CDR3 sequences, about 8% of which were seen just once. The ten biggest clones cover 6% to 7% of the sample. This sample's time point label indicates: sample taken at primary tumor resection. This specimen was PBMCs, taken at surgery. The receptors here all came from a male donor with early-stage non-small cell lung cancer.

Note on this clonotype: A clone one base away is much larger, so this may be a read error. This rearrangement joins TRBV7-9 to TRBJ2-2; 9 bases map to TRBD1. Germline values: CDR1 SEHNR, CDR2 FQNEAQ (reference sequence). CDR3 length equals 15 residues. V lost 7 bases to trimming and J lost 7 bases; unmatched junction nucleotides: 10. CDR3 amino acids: CASTQRTGVIGELFF. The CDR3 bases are TGTGCCAGCACCCAACGGACAGGGGTGATCGGGGAGCTGTTTTTT.

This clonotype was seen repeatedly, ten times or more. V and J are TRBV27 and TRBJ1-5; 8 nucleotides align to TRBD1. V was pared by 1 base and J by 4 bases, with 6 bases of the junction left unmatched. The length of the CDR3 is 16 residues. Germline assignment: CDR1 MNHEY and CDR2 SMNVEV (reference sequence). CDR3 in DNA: TGTGCCAGCAGTTTATTCGGACAGGGAGCAAATCAGCCCCAGCATTTT. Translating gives CASSLFGQGANQPQHF.

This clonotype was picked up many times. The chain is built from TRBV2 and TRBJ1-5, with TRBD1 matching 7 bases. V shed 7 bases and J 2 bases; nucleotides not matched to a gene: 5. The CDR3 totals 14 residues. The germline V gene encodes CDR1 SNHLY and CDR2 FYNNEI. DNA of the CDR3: TGTGCCAGCAAAGGCCAGGGGGGCAATCAGCCCCAGCATTTT. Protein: CASKGQGGNQPQHF.

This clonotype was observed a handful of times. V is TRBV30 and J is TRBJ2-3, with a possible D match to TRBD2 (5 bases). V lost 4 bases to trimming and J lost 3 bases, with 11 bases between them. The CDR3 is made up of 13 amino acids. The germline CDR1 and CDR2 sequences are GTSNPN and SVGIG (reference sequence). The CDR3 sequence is CAWNRGMTDTQYF. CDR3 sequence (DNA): TGTGCCTGGAATCGGGGAATGACAGATACGCAGTATTTT. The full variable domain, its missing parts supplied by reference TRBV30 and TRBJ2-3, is SQTIHQWPATLVQPVGSPLSLECTVEGTSNPNLYWYRQAAGRGLQLLFYSVGIGQISSEVPQNLSASRPQDRQFILSSKKLLLSDSGFYLCAWNRGMTDTQYFGPGTRLTVL.

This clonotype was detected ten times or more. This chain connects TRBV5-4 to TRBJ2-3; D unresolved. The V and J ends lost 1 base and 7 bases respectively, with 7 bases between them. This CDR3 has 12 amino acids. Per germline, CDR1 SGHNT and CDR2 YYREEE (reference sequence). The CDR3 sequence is CASSLIFNTQYF. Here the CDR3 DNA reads TGTGCCAGCAGCTTGATATTCAATACGCAGTATTTT.

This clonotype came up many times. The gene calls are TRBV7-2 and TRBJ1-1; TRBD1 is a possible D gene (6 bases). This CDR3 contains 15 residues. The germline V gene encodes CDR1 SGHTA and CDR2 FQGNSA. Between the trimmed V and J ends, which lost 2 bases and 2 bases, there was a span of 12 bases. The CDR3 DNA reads TGTGCCAGCAGCTTAATGGGGGGCCCAAACACTGAAGCTTTCTTT. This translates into CASSLMGGPNTEAFF.

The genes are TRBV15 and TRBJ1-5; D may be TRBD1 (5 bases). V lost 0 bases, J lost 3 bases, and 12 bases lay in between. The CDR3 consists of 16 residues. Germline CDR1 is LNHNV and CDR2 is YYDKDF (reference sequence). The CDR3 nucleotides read TGTGCCACCAGCAGAGAGGGCTACAGGTCCAATCAGCCCCAGCATTTT. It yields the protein CATSREGYRSNQPQHF. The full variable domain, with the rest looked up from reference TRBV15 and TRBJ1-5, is DAMVIQNPRYQVTQFGKPVTLSCSQTLNHNVMYWYQQKSSQAPKLLFHYYDKDFNNEADTPDNFQSRRPNTSFCFLDIRSPGLGDTAMYLCATSREGYRSNQPQHFGDGTRLSIL.

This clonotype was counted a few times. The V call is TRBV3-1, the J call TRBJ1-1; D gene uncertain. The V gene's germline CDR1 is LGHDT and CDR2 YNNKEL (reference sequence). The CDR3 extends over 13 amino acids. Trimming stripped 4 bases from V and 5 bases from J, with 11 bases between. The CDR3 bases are TGTGCCAGCAGCCCCCCTTTACGGACTGAAGCTTTCTTT. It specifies CASSPPLRTEAFF.

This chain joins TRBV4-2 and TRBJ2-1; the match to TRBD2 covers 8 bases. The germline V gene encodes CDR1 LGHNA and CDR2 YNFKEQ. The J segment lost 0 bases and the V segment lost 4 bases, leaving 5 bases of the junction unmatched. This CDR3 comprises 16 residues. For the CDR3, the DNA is TGTGCCAGCAGCCCCCTTAGCGGGATCTCCTACAATGAGCAGTTCTTC. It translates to CASSPLSGISYNEQFF.

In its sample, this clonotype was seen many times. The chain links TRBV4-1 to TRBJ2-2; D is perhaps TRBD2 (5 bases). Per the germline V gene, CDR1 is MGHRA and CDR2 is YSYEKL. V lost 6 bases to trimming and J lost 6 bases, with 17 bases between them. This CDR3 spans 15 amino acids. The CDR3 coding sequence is TGCGCCAGCAGGGGAGCCCCGACGTGGGCCGGGGAGCTGTTTTTT. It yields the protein CASRGAPTWAGELFF.

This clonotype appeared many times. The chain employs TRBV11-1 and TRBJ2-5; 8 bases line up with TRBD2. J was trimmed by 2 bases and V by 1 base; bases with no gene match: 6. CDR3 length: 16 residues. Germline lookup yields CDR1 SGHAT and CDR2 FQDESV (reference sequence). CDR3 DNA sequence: TGTGCCAGCAGCTTAGTCCGGACTAGCCGACAAGAGACCCAGTACTTC. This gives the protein CASSLVRTSRQETQYF.

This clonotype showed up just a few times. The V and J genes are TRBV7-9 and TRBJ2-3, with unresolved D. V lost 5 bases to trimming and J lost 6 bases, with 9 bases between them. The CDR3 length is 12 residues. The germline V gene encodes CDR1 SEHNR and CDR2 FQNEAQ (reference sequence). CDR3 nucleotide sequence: TGTGCCAGCAGCCAGGCCCTGGATACGCAGTATTTT. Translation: CASSQALDTQYF.

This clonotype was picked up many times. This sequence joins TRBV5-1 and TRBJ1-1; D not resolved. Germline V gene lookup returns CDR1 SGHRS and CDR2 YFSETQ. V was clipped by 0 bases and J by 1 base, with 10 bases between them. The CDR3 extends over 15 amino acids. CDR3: CASSLERIPNTEAFF. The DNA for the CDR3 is TGCGCCAGCAGCTTGGAAAGGATCCCGAACACTGAAGCTTTCTTT.

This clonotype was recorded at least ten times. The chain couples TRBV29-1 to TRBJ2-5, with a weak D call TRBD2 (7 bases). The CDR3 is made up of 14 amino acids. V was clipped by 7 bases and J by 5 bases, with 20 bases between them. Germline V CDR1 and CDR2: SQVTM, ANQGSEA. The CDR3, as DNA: TGCAGCGCCCAAGGGGGAGGGAGTCAGGAGACCCAGTACTTC. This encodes CSAQGGGSQETQYF.